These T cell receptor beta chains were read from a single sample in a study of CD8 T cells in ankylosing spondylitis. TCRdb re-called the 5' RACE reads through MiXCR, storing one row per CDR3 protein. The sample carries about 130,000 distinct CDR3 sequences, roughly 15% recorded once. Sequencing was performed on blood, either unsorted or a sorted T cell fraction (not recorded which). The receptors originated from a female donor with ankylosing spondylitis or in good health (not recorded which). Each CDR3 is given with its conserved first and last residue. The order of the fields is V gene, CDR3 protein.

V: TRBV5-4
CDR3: CASSAGLGSYNEQFF

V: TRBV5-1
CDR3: CASSLWGMQETQYF

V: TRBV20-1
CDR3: CSVGSSYEQYF

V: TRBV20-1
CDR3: CSARTTGTLNEQFF

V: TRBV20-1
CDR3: CSARGGYGRRSYNEQFF

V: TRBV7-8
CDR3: CASSVTGTGGYEQYF

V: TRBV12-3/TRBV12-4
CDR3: CASSLHHEQYF

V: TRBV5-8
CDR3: CASSLVELASTDTQYF

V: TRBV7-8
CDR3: CASSLAWNTGHGELFF

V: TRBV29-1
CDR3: CGGSTADTEAFF